These T cell receptor beta chains were read from a single sample in a study of cytomegalovirus exposure and HLA in healthy donors. The method was immunoSEQ multiplex PCR; TCRdb's version includes in-frame clones alone and lacks a portion of them. The sample holds around 220,000 clones; 83% are singletons and the top ten take around 1.5%. Sequenced material: PBMCs. These receptors were obtained from a girl aged 5-17 years in good health and CMV-seronegative. Both conserved end residues are part of each CDR3. The order of the fields is J gene, D gene, V gene, clone size, CDR3 DNA, CDR3 protein. The D gene is left open where the match is weak. Clone size is stated in some rows and not others, as once, few, many or a class when expanded.

TRBJ1-2 TRBD1 TRBV5-8 - TGTGCCAGCAGCCCTACCGGGACAGGGGGCTTCTATGGCTACACCTTC CASSPTGTGGFYGYTF
TRBJ1-1 - TRBV30 - TGTGCCTGGAGTCCCACAGGCTTTGGTACTGGAGCTTTCTTT CAWSPTGFGTGAFF
TRBJ2-3 TRBD1 TRBV29-1 - TGCAGCGTTGCACAGGGGGCCCTGGATACGCAGTATTTT CSVAQGALDTQYF
TRBJ1-6 TRBD1 TRBV7-2 - TGTGCCAGCAGCTCCCAGGGGGCCCTAAATAATTCACCCCTCCACTTT CASSSQGALNNSPLHF
TRBJ1-1 TRBD1 TRBV6-6 - TGTGCCAGCAACCAAGACAGGGTTACTGAAGCTTTCTTT CASNQDRVTEAFF
TRBJ2-7 TRBD2 TRBV9 - TGTGCCAGCAGCGTAGGGACTAGCGGGGGTTACGAGCAGTACTTC CASSVGTSGGYEQYF
TRBJ2-3 - TRBV28 once TGTGCCAGCAGTTTTGGGGCCGGAGGGCCGGGTTCATACGCGCAGTATTTT CASSFGAGGPGSYAQYF
TRBJ2-1 TRBD2 TRBV27 - TGTGCCAGCAGTTTGGGGACTAGCGGGAGCCTCTCCTACAATGAGCAGTTCTTC CASSLGTSGSLSYNEQFF
TRBJ1-6 - TRBV28 - TGTGCCAGCAGTTTGGGGGGACCGCTATCCTCACCCCTCCACTTT CASSLGGPLSSPLHF
TRBJ2-2 - TRBV6-5 - TGTGCCAGCTTGGGGAGCGGGGAGCTGTTTTTT CASLGSGELFF
TRBJ1-5 - TRBV27 - TGTGCCAGCAGTTTGCGCAGGGGTGCCTCTGGGCCCGATCAGCCCCAGCATTTT CASSLRRGASGPDQPQHF
TRBJ2-5 - TRBV27 few TGTGCCAGCAGCCGACTAGGGTTGTGGGAGACCCAGTACTTC CASSRLGLWETQYF
TRBJ1-5 - TRBV6-5 few TGTGCCAGCAGCCGCGGGGACGGAGGAAATCAGCCCCAGCATTTT CASSRGDGGNQPQHF
TRBJ2-7 TRBD2 TRBV11-2 once TGTGCCAGCAGCCGGGGGGGGACTAGCGGCCTCGAGCAGTACTTC CASSRGGTSGLEQYF
TRBJ1-2 - TRBV27 - TGTGCCAGCAGTCCTTGGCAGGGCCATAACTATGGCTACACCTTC CASSPWQGHNYGYTF
TRBJ2-3 TRBD2 TRBV25-1 few TGTGCCAGCAGTGAAGTTCCTATTAGCGGGGACCGCACAGATACGCAGTATTTT CASSEVPISGDRTDTQYF
TRBJ1-2 - TRBV6-1 few TGTGCCAGCAGTGAGGACCGGGGCTATGGCTACACCTTC CASSEDRGYGYTF
TRBJ2-1 TRBD2 TRBV5-1 - TGCGCCAGCAGCTTGGATCTGGGGAGGGGCAATGAGCAGTTCTTC CASSLDLGRGNEQFF
TRBJ2-5 TRBD2 TRBV5-5 - TGTGCCAGCAGCTTGGGGGGCGGGGGGGAGACCCAGTACTTC CASSLGGGGETQYF
TRBJ1-1 - TRBV7-9 - TGTGCCAGCGGATTAACAGGGTCGGCTGAAGCTTTCTTT CASGLTGSAEAFF
TRBJ1-5 TRBD1 TRBV7-2 - TGTGCCAGCAGCCTACAGGGGTATAGCAATCAGCCCCAGCATTTT CASSLQGYSNQPQHF
TRBJ1-6 - TRBV27 few TGTGCCAGCAGTCTCGCCCCAGGGAGGTCCTATAATTCACCCCTCCACTTT CASSLAPGRSYNSPLHF
TRBJ2-5 TRBD2 TRBV4-3 - TGCGCCAGCAGCCAAGAGGATCGCGGGGGGGCTCGAGAGACCCAGTACTTC CASSQEDRGGARETQYF
TRBJ1-1 - TRBV7-3 - TGTGCCAGCAGCTTAAAAGGGGTAAACACTGAAGCTTTCTTT CASSLKGVNTEAFF
TRBJ2-1 - TRBV19 - TGTGCCAGTAGTCCGCTCCAGGGTGATGAGCAGTTCTTC CASSPLQGDEQFF
TRBJ1-5 - TRBV27 - TGTGCCAGCAGTCCTCGGGGGAGGCAACAGCCCCAGCATTTT CASSPRGRQQPQHF
TRBJ2-7 TRBD2 TRBV4-2 - TGTGCCAGCAGCCAAGATCGAGCGGGGATCTACGAGCAGTACTTC CASSQDRAGIYEQYF
TRBJ1-1 TRBD1 TRBV18 - TGTGCCAGCTCACCGGGACAGGTGAACACTGAAGCTCTCTTT CASSPGQVNTEALF
TRBJ2-5 TRBD2 TRBV5-1 once TGCGCCAGCAGCTCGGGAGGGGCCGGGACGACAAGGGAGACCCAGTACTTC CASSSGGAGTTRETQYF
TRBJ1-2 TRBD1 TRBV12-5 - TGTGCTAGTGGTTTGACAGGGGTGGGCTACACCTTC CASGLTGVGYTF
TRBJ1-1 - TRBV19 few TGTGCCAGTAGTATAGGGGCTACTGAAGCTTTCTTT CASSIGATEAFF
TRBJ1-1 - TRBV28 - TGTGCCAGCAGCGACCTCCTGATGGGCCGTACTGAAGCTTTCTTT CASSDLLMGRTEAFF
TRBJ2-1 TRBD2 TRBV10-3 - TGTGCCATCAGTGAGTCGACTAGCGGGGGCCCCTACCGGCCGTTCTTC CAISESTSGGPYRPFF
TRBJ2-7 TRBD1 TRBV5-1 - TGCGCCAGCAGCTTGGCCGCCGGACAGGCCAACGAGCAGTACTTC CASSLAAGQANEQYF
TRBJ2-1 TRBD2 TRBV27 - TGTGCCAGCAGTTTTATAGCGGGAGTGTCGTTGGGCGATGAGCAGTTCTTC CASSFIAGVSLGDEQFF
TRBJ2-5 - TRBV2 - TGTGCCAGCAGGTGGTCCGGAGCGGCTCAAGAGACCCAGTACTTC CASRWSGAAQETQYF
TRBJ2-3 - TRBV5-1 once TGCGCCAGCAGCTCACGTTTGACAGGGACTGGCACAGATACGCAGTATTTT CASSSRLTGTGTDTQYF
TRBJ2-1 TRBD1 TRBV10-3 - TGTGCCATCGGGACAGGGCCCTCGAATGAGCAGTTCTTC CAIGTGPSNEQFF
TRBJ2-2 TRBD1 TRBV19 - TGTGCCAGTAGTATAGGACAGGGGGCAGGAACCGGGGAGCTGTTTTTT CASSIGQGAGTGELFF
TRBJ2-7 TRBD2 TRBV10-3 once TGTGCCATCAGTGATAACAGCGGGGGCTCCTACGAGCAGTACTTC CAISDNSGGSYEQYF
TRBJ1-4 TRBD1 TRBV2 - TGTGCCAGCAGTAGAGGACAGGGAGGAAAACTGTTTTTT CASSRGQGGKLFF
TRBJ1-1 TRBD1 TRBV6-5 - TGTGCCAGCAGTCTACAGGGGACTGAAGCTTTCTTT CASSLQGTEAFF
TRBJ1-5 TRBD1 TRBV2 - TGTGCCAGCAGTGCTGAAAGGTCCTGGGACAGCCAATTAAAGGTCGAAAATCAGCCCCAGCATTTT CASSAERSWDSQLKVENQPQHF
TRBJ1-4 - TRBV28 - TGTGCCAGCAGTTTATCGGGGGGGGAAACTAATGAAAAACTGTTTTTT CASSLSGGETNEKLFF
TRBJ2-3 - TRBV5-3 - TGTGCCAGAAGGCCTGAAATGACGATCAGGGAATTCAGCACAGATACGCAGTATTTT CARRPEMTIREFSTDTQYF
TRBJ2-7 - TRBV11-2 - TGTGCCAGCAGCTCGCGCCGACAGGAGCAGTACTTC CASSSRRQEQYF
TRBJ2-2 - TRBV6-6 - TGTGCCAGCAAGCTCCGGGACATATACGGGACCGGGGAGCTGTTTTTT CASKLRDIYGTGELFF
TRBJ2-3 - TRBV30 - TGTGCCTGGAGTGGTGTCAGTTCTAGCACAGATACGCAGTATTTT CAWSGVSSSTDTQYF
TRBJ1-5 - TRBV23-1 once TGCGCCAGCAGCCACAGAAGGGGCAGCCTCGGCAATCAGCCCCAGCATTTT CASSHRRGSLGNQPQHF
TRBJ2-1 TRBD2 TRBV9 - TGTGCCAGCAGCTTCGGACTAGCGGAAGAGATTCGACGGGATGAGCAGTTCTTC CASSFGLAEEIRRDEQFF
TRBJ2-3 - TRBV29-1 - TGCAGCGTTGAAGATCGGACAGAGACAGATACGCAGTATTTT CSVEDRTETDTQYF
TRBJ1-1 TRBD1 TRBV19 few TGTGCCAGTAGTATGGACAGGGTGTTCACTGAAGCTTTCTTT CASSMDRVFTEAFF